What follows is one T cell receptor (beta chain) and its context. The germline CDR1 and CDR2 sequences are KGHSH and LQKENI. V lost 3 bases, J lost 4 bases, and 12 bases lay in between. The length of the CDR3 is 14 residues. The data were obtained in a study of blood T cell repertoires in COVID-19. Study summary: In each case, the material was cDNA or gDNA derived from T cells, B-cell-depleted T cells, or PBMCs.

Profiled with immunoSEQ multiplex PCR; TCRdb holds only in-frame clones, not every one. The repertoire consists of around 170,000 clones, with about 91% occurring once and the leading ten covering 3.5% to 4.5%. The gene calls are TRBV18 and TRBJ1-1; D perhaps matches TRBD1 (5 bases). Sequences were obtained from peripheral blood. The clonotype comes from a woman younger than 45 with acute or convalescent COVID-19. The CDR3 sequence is CASSPQGLVTEAFF. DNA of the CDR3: TGTGCCAGCTCACCCCAGGGTTTGGTCACTGAAGCTTTCTTT. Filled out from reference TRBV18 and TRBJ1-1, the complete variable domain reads NAGVMQNPRHLVRRRGQEARLRCSPMKGHSHVYWYRQLPEEGLKFMVYLQKENIIDESGMPKERFSAEFPKEGPSILRIQQVVRGDSAAYFCASSPQGLVTEAFFGQGTRLTVV.